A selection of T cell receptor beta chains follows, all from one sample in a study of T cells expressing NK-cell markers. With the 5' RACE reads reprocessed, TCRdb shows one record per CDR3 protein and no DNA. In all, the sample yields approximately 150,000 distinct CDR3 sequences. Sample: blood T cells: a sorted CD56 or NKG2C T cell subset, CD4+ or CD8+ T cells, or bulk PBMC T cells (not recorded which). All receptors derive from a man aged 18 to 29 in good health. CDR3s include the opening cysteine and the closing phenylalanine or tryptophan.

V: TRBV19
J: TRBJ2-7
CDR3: CASSIGAVSYEQYF

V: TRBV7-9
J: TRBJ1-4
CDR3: CASSLTENEKLFF

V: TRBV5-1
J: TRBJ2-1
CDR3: CASSLALAQSNEQFF

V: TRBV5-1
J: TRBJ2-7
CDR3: CASSWDRDEQYF

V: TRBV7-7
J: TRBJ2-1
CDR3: CASSLGSGLAGEQFF

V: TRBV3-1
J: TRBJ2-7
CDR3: CASSQDISYEQYF

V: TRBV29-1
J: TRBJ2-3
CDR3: CSVWVGVSTDTQYF

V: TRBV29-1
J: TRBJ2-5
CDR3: CSGRIKETQYF

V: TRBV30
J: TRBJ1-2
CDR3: CACDLVPGQGPKDGYTF

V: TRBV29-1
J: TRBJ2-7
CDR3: CSVDGGESYEQYF

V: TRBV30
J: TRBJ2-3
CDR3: CAWSVLGSNTDTQYF

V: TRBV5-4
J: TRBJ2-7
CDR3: CASSLDFDEQYF

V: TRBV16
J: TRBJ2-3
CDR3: CATTGSTDTQYF

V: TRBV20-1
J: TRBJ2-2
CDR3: CSARGPGSGNTGELFF

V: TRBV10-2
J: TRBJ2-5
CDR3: CASKDSGNQETQYF

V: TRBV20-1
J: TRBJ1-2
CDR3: CSALRTAPEGLYGYTF

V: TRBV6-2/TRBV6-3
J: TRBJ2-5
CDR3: CASMGRGETQYF

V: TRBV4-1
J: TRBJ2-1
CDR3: CASSLGEGSYNEQFF

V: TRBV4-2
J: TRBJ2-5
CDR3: CASSLTSGIGETQYF

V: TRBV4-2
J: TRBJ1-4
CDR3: CASSPVATNEKLFF

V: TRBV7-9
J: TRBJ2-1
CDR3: CASSGGAHEQFF

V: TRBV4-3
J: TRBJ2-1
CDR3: CASSQDRGQGGNEQFF

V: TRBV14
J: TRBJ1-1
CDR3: CASSQVREDTEAFF

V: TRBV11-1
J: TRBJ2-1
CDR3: CASTPLSGPNVGYNEQFF

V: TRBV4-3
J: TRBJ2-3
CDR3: CASSQEGGRVTDTQYF

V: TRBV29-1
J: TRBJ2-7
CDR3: CSVADNYEQYF

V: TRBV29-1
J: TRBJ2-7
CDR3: CSGTSDYEQYF

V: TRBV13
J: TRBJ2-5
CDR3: CASSLVGGTDQETQYF

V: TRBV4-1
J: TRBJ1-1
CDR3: CASSQRTGRNTEAFF

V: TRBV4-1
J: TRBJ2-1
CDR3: CASSPPGLADYNEQFF

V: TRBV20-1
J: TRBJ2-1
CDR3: CSASGTGIWNEQFF

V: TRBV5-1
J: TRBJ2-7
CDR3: CASSLEGEAYYEQYF

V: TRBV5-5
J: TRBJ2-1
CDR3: CASSLVVAGGYNEQFF

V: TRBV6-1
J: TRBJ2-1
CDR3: CASSPYVGSEQFF

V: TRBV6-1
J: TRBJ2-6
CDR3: CATGESGANVLTF

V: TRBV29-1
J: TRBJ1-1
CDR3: CSVEDLGLAFF

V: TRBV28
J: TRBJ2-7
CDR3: CASTPGLSYEQYF

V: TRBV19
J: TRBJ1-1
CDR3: CASSILGTNTEAFF

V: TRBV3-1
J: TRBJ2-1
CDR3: CASSQDLGGQTTNEQFF

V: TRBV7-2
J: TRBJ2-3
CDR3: CASSLPLDTQYF

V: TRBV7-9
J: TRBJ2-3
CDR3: CASSPKGGNTQYF

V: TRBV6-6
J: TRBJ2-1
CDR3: CATVGGRGNEQFF

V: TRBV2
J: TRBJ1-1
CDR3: CASDGWKAYTEAFF

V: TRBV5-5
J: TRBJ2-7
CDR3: CASSLNRLNEQYF

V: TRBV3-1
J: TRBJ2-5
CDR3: CASSQHGTTGETQYF

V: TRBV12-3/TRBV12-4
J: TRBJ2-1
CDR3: CASTEISGLGEQFF

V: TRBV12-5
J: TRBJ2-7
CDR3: CASGAKYIQYF

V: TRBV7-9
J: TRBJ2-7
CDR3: CASSPIGYEQYF

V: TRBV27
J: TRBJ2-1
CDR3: CASSLVPIAGGINEQFF

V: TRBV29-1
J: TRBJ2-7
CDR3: CSVHGGHEQYF

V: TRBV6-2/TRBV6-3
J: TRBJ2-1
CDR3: CASSYGPDSSYNEQFF

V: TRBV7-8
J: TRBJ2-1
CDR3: CASSSGTGVGNEQFF

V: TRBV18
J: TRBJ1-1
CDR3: CASSPTVGGTEAFF

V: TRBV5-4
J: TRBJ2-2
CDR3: CASSLETGELFF

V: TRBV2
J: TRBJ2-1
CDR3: CASNGVYNEQFF

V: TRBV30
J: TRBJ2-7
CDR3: CAWSVLGERNSYEQYF

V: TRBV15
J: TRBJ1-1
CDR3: CATRQGMNTEAFF

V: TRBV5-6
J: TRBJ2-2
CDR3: CASSLGVGRTTGELFF

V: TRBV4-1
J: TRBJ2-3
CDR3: CASSQEGGGRADTQYF